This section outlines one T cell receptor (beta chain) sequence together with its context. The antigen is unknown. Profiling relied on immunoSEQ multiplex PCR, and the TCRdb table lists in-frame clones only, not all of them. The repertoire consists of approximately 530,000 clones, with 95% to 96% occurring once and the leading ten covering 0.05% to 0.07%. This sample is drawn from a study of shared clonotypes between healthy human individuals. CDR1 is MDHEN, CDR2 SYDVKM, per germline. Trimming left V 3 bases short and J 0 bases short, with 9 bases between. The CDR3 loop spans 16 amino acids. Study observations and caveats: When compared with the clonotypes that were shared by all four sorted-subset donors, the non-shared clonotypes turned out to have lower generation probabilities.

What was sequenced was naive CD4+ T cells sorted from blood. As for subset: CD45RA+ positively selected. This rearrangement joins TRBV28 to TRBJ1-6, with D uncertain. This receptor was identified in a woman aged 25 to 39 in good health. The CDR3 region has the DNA TGTGCCAGCAGTTTGAGGAGGAGCTCCTATAATTCACCCCTCCACTTT. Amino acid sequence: CASSLRRSSYNSPLHF. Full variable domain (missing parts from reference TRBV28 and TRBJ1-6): DVKVTQSSRYLVKRTGEKVFLECVQDMDHENMFWYRQDPGLGLRLIYFSYDVKMKEKGDIPEGYSVSREKKERFSLILESASTNQTSMYLCASSLRRSSYNSPLHFGNGTRLTVT.